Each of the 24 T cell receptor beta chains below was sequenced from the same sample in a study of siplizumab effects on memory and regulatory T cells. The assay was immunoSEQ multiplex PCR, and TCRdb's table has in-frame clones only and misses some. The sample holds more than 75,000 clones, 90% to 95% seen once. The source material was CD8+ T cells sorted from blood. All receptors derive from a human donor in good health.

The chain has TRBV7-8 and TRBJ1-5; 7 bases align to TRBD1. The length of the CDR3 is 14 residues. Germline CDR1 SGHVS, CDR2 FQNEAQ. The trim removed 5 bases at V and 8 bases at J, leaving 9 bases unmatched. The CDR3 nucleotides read TGTGCCAGCAGCCGATTAGGGGGCAGGGAGCCCCAGCATTTT. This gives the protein CASSRLGGREPQHF.

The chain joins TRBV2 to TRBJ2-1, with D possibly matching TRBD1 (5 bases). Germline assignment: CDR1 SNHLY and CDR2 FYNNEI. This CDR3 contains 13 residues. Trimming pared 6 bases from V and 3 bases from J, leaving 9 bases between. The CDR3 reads CASRAGRYNEQFF. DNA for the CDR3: TGTGCCAGCAGGGCAGGGCGCTACAATGAGCAGTTCTTC.

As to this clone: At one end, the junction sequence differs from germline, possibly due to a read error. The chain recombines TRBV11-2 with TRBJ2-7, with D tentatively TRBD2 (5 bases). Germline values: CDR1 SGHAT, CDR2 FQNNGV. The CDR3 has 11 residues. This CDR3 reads CASSSGYGQYF. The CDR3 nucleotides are TGTGCCAGCAGCTCGGGGTACGGGCAGTACTTC. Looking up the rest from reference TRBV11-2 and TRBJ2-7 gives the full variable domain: EAGVAQSPRYKIIEKRQSVAFWCNPISGHATLYWYQQILGQGPKLLIQFQNNGVVDDSQLPKDRFSAERLKGVDSTLKIQPAKLEDSAVYLCASSSGYGQYFGPGTRLTVT.

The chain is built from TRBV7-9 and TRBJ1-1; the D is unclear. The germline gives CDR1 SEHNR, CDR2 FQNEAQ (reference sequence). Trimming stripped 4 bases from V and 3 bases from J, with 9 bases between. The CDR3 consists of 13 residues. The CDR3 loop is CASSSVEDTEAFF. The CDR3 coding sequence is TGTGCCAGCAGCTCCGTGGAGGACACTGAAGCTTTCTTT.

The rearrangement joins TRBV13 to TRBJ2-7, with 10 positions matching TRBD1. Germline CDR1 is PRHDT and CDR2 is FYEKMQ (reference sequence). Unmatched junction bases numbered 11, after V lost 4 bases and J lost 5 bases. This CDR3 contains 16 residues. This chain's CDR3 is CASSSNAGQGVNEQYF. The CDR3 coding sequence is TGTGCCAGCAGCTCAAACGCCGGACAGGGGGTGAACGAGCAGTACTTC. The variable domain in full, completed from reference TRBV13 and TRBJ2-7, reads AAGVIQSPRHLIKEKRETATLKCYPIPRHDTVYWYQQGPGQDPQFLISFYEKMQSDKGSIPDRFSAQQFSDYHSELNMSSLELGDSALYFCASSSNAGQGVNEQYFGPGTRLTVT.

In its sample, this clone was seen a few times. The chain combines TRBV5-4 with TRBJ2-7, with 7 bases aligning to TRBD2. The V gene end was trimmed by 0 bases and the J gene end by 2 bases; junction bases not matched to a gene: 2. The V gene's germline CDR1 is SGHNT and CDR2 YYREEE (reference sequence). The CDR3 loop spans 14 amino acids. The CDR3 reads CASSLDRGAYEQYF. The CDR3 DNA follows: TGTGCCAGCAGCTTGGATCGGGGGGCCTACGAGCAGTACTTC.

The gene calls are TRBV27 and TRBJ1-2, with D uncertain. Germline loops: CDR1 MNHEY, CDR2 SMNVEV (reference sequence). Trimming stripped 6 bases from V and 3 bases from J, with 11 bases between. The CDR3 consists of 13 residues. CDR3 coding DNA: TGTGCCAGCAGCCTAGTTGGCGACTATGGCTACACCTTC. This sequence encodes CASSLVGDYGYTF.

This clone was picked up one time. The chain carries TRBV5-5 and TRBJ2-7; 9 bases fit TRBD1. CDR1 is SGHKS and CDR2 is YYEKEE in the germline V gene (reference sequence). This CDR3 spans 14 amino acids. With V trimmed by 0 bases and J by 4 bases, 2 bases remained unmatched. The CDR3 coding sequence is TGTGCCAGCAGCTTGGTCGACAGGGGGTACGAGCAGTACTTC. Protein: CASSLVDRGYEQYF.

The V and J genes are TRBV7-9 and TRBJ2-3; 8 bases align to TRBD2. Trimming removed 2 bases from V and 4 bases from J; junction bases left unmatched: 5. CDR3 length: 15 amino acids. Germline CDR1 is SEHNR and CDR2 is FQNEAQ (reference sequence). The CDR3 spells CASSLNGGAADTQYF. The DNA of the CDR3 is TGTGCCAGCAGCTTAAACGGGGGGGCGGCAGATACGCAGTATTTT. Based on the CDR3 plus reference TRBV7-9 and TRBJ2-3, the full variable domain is DTGVSQNPRHKITKRGQNVTFRCDPISEHNRLYWYRQTLGQGPEFLTYFQNEAQLEKSRLLSDRFSAERPKGSFSTLEIQRTEQGDSAMYLCASSLNGGAADTQYFGPGTRLTVL.

The CDR3 bases are TGTGCCAGTAGTATAAACTTTGAAGCTTTCTTT. Translating gives CASSINFEAFF. This chain joins TRBV19 and TRBJ1-1; D call uncertain. CDR1 LNHDA and CDR2 SQIVND come from the germline V gene (reference sequence). V shed 2 bases and J shed 7 bases, with 5 bases lying between them. The CDR3 extends over 11 amino acids.

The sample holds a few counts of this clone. CDR3 sequence reads: CSVETLSPEAFF. CDR3 nucleotides: TGCAGCGTTGAAACCCTTTCCCCTGAAGCTTTCTTT. The gene calls are TRBV29-1 and TRBJ1-1; no clear D. Germline V gene lookup returns CDR1 SQVTM and CDR2 ANQGSEA. The CDR3 has 12 amino acids. V lost 2 bases and J 6 bases, leaving 10 bases between the germline ends.

CDR3 coding DNA: TGTGCCAGTAGTATCGAGGGCTCCAAAAACATTCAGTACTTC. Translating gives CASSIEGSKNIQYF. The V gene is TRBV19, the J gene TRBJ2-4; TRBD2 is a possible D gene (5 bases). This CDR3 is 14 amino acids long. V was pared by 3 bases and J by 2 bases, with 8 bases between. Germline values: CDR1 LNHDA, CDR2 SQIVND (reference sequence).

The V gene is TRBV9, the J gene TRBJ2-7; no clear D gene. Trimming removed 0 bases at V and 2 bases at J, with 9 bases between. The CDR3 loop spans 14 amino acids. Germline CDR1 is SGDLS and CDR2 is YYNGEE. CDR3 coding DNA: TGTGCCAGCAGCGTAGCGGGCAGGCCCTACGAGCAGTACTTC. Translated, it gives CASSVAGRPYEQYF.

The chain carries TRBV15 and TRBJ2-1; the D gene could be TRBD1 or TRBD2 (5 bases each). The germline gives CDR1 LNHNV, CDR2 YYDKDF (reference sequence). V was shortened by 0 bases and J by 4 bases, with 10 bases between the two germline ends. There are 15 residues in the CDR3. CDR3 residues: CATSRDRGVYNEQFF. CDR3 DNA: TGTGCCACCAGCAGAGATCGAGGGGTTTACAATGAGCAGTTCTTC. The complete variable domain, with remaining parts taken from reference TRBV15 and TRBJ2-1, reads DAMVIQNPRYQVTQFGKPVTLSCSQTLNHNVMYWYQQKSSQAPKLLFHYYDKDFNNEADTPDNFQSRRPNTSFCFLDIRSPGLGDTAMYLCATSRDRGVYNEQFFGPGTRLTVL.

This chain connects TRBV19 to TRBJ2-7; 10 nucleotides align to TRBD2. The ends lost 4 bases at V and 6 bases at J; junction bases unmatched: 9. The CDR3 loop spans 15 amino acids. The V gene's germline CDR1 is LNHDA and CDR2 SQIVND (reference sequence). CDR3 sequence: CASSTASGSTSEQYF. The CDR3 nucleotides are TGTGCCAGTAGTACCGCTAGCGGGAGTACTAGCGAGCAGTACTTC.

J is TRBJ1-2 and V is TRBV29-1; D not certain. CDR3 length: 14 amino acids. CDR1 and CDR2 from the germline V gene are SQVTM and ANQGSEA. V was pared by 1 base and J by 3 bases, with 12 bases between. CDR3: CSVEVAATYYGYTF. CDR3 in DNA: TGCAGCGTTGAAGTTGCCGCCACATACTATGGCTACACCTTC.

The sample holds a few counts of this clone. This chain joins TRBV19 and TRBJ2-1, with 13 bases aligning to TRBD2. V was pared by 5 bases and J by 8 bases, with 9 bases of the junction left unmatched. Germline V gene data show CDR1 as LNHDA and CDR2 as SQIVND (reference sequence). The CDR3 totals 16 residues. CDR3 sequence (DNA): TGTGCCAGTAGTTCCTGGACTAGCGGGAGATGGGATGAGCAGTTCTTC. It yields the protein CASSSWTSGRWDEQFF.

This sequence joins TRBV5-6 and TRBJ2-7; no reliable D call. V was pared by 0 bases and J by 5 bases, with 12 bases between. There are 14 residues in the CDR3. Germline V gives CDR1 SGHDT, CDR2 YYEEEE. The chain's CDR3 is CASSLVGFDNEQYF. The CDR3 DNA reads TGTGCCAGCAGCTTGGTAGGCTTCGACAACGAGCAGTACTTC.

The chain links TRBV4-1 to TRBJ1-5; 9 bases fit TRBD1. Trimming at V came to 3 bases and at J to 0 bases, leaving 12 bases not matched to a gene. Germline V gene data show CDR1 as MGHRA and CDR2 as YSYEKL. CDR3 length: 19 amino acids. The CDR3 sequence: CASSHLPGQGGNSNQPQHF. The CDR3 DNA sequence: TGCGCCAGCAGCCACCTTCCGGGACAGGGTGGCAATAGCAATCAGCCCCAGCATTTT.

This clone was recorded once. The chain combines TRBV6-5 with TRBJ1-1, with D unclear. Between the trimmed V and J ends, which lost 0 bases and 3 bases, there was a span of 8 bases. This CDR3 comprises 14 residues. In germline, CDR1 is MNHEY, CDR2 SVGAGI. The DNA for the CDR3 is TGTGCCAGCAGTTACTCAGGGTTTGACACTGAAGCTTTCTTT. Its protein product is CASSYSGFDTEAFF.

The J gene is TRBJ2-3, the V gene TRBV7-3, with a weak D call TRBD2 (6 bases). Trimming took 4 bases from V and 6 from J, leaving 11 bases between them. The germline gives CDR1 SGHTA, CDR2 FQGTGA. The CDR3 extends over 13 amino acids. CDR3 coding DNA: TGTGCCAGCAGCTCCAATCTAGCGGATACGCAGTATTTT. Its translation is CASSSNLADTQYF.

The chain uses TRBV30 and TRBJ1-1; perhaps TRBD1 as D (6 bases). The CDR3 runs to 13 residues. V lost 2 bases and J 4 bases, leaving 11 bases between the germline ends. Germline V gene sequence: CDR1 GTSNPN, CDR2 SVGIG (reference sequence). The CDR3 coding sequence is TGTGCCTGGAGTTACAGGGTGAGCACTGAAGCTTTCTTT. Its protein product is CAWSYRVSTEAFF.

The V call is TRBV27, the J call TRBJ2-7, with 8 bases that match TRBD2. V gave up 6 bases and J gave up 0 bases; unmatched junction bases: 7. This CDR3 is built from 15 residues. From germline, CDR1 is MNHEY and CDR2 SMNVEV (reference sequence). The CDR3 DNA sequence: TGTGCCAGCAGACTGCCACTAGCGGACTCCTACGAGCAGTACTTC. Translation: CASRLPLADSYEQYF.

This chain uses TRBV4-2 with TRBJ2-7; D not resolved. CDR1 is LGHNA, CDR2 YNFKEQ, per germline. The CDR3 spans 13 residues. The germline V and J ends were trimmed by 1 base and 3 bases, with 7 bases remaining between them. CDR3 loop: CASSQGGVYEQYF. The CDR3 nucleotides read TGTGCCAGCAGCCAAGGTGGGGTCTACGAGCAGTACTTC.